This T cell receptor (beta chain) was retrieved from a study of shared clonotypes between healthy human individuals. The genomic DNA of each subset was split evenly across several immunoSEQ plates. Sequenced by immunoSEQ multiplex PCR; TCRdb stores in-frame clones only, minus some. The sample has roughly 2.2 million clones, over 90% seen once; the top ten hold 0.39%. With regard to this clone: Other DNA sequences from this sample encode an identical CDR3 as well.

The CDR3 contains 12 residues. The germline V and J ends were trimmed by 0 bases and 7 bases, with 4 bases remaining between them. Germline values: CDR1 LGHNA, CDR2 YNFKEQ. This clonotype originated in a young man in good health. Some clones in this sample may be carry-over from other donors' samples. The chain links TRBV4-2 to TRBJ1-5; D gene uncertain. Sequencing was done on a sample of naive CD4+ T cells from PBMCs. Subset denoted: CD45RA+ positively selected. The CDR3 spells CASSQEGQPQHF. CDR3 DNA: TGTGCCAGCAGCCAAGAAGGACAGCCCCAGCATTTT.